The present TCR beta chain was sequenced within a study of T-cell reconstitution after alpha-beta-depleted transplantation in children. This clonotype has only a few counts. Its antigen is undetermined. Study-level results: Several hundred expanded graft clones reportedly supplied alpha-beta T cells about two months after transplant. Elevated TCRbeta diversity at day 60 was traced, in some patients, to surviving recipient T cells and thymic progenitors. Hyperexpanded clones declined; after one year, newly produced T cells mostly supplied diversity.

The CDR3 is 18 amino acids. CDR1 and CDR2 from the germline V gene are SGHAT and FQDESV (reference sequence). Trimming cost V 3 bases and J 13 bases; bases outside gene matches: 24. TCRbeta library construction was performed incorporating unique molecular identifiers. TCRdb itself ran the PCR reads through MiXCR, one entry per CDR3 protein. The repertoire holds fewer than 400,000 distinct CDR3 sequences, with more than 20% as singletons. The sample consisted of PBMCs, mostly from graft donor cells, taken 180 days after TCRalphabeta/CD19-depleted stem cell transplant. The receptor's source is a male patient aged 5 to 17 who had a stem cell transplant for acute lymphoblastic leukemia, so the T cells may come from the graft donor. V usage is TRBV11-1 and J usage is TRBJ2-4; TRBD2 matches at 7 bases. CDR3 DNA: TGTGCCAGCAGCTTGGCTGACGGGCTTATAGCGGGTCGGCTGGGGCAGTACTTC. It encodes CASSLADGLIAGRLGQYF.